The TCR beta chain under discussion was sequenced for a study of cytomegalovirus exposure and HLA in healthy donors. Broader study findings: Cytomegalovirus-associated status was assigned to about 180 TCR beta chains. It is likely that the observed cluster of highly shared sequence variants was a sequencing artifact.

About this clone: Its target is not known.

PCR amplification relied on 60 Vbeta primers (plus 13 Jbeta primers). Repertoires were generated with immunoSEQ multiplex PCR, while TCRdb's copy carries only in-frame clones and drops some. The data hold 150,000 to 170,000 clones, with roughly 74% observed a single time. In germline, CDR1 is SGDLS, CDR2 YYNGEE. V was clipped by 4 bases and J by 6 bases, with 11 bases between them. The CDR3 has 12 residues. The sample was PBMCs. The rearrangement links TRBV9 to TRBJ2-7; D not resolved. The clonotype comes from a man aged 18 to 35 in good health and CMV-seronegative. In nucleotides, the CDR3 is TGTGCCAGCAGCACCCTTCCAGGCGAGCAGTACTTC. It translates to CASSTLPGEQYF.